The 32 T cell receptor beta chains in this list originate from one sample, sequenced in a study of response to subunit inactivated influenza vaccine. TCRdb redid the calling of the RT-PCR reads with MiXCR, one entry per CDR3 protein. The sample contains approximately 170,000 distinct CDR3 sequences, about 15% of which appear only once. The material sequenced was CD8+ T cells sorted from PBMCs, taken 5 to 6 days after vaccination. These receptors were taken from a man aged 50-60 years who received an inactivated influenza vaccine.

The rearrangement links TRBV14 to TRBJ1-2; no definite D call. The CDR3 consists of 14 residues. V lost 5 bases and J lost 1, with 11 bases in between. CDR1 is SGHDN and CDR2 is FVKESK in the germline V gene. CDR3 protein: CASSMGKSNYGYTF. The CDR3 DNA reads TGTGCCAGCAGCATGGGAAAGAGTAACTATGGCTACACCTTC.

CDR3: CASSYSFRPSGDNEQFF. Written as DNA, the CDR3 is TGTGCCAGCAGTTACTCGTTTAGGCCTAGCGGAGACAATGAGCAGTTCTTC. The chain combines TRBV6-5 with TRBJ2-1, with TRBD2 identical over 7 bases. V was pared by 0 bases and J by 5 bases, with 10 bases of the junction left unmatched. CDR1 is MNHEY and CDR2 is SVGAGI in the germline V gene. CDR3 size: 17 residues.

This clonotype was found a few times. The gene calls are TRBV28 and TRBJ2-1; D unresolved. V was cut by 4 bases and J by 0 bases, with 4 bases left in between. The V gene's germline CDR1 is MDHEN and CDR2 SYDVKM. This CDR3 region has 13 residues. In DNA, the CDR3 is TGTGCCAGCAGTTGGGGCTCCTACAATGAGCAGTTCTTC. Translated: CASSWGSYNEQFF. The whole variable domain, remainder taken from reference TRBV28 and TRBJ2-1, is DVKVTQSSRYLVKRTGEKVFLECVQDMDHENMFWYRQDPGLGLRLIYFSYDVKMKEKGDIPEGYSVSREKKERFSLILESASTNQTSMYLCASSWGSYNEQFFGPGTRLTVL.

For the CDR3, the DNA is TGTGCCAGCGGGACGGGCTCCTACGAGCAGTACTTC. This codes for CASGTGSYEQYF. This sequence joins TRBV7-9 and TRBJ2-7; the D gene could be TRBD1 or TRBD2 (5 bases each). The germline gives CDR1 SEHNR, CDR2 FQNEAQ (reference sequence). The CDR3 has 12 residues. Trimming took 8 bases from V and 0 from J, leaving 8 bases between them.

In this sample, this clonotype turned up a few times. The CDR3 region is CASSPDGGGYTF. In DNA, the CDR3 is TGCGCCAGCAGCCCCGACGGGGGCGGCTACACCTTC. V is TRBV4-3 and J is TRBJ1-2, with D possibly being TRBD1 (6 bases). Per the germline V gene, CDR1 is LGHNA and CDR2 is YSLEER. The CDR3 runs to 12 residues. Trimming stripped 4 bases from V and 8 bases from J, with 11 bases between.

This clonotype was seen more than once but under ten times. The CDR3 coding sequence is TGTGCCAGCAGCTCGGGAGAAACTGGGGCCAACGTCCTGACTTTC. This encodes CASSSGETGANVLTF. The V and J genes are TRBV9 and TRBJ2-6; D might be TRBD2 (6 bases). The CDR3 length is 15 residues. Germline CDR1 SGDLS, CDR2 YYNGEE. Trimming removed 4 bases from V and 2 bases from J, with 10 bases in between.

The gene calls are TRBV4-2 and TRBJ2-7; no definite D call. This CDR3 contains 13 residues. Per germline, CDR1 LGHNA and CDR2 YNFKEQ. Trimming left V 4 bases short and J 3 bases short, with 10 bases between. The CDR3 DNA follows: TGTGCCAGCAGCCCTGGGCCCAACTACGAGCAGTACTTC. This codes for CASSPGPNYEQYF.

The rearrangement joins TRBV7-6 to TRBJ2-1; the D gene is possibly TRBD1 (5 bases). The V end was cut by 1 base, the J end by 8 bases, with 9 bases between. From germline, CDR1 is SGHVS and CDR2 FNYEAQ. The CDR3 spans 13 residues. Here the CDR3 reads CASSLELGDEQFF. Here the CDR3 DNA reads TGTGCCAGCAGCTTAGAATTAGGGGATGAGCAGTTCTTC.

The chain has TRBV27 and TRBJ2-7; D not resolved. Trimming pared 8 bases from V and 1 base from J, leaving 9 bases between. The CDR3 extends over 12 amino acids. Germline V CDR1 and CDR2: MNHEY, SMNVEV (reference sequence). CDR3 loop: CASGGSSYEQYF. In DNA, the CDR3 is TGTGCCAGCGGCGGATCATCCTACGAGCAGTACTTC.

This clonotype was counted a few times. This chain joins TRBV30 and TRBJ2-2; TRBD2 is a possible D gene (6 bases). Trimming cost V 5 bases and J 6 bases, with 13 bases left between them. CDR3 length: 13 residues. From germline, CDR1 is GTSNPN and CDR2 SVGIG (reference sequence). The CDR3 DNA reads TGTGCCTGGTCTACTAGCTTTGCCGGGGAGCTGTTTTTT. Translating gives CAWSTSFAGELFF.

In its sample, this clonotype was seen a few times. The V gene is TRBV18, the J gene TRBJ1-4, with D unresolved. This CDR3 is 18 amino acids long. Germline V gives CDR1 KGHSH, CDR2 LQKENI. V was cut by 3 bases and J by 0 bases, with 17 bases left in between. This CDR3 is CASSPESRLGSTNEKLFF. CDR3 DNA sequence: TGTGCCAGCTCACCGGAGTCCCGATTAGGTTCAACTAATGAAAAACTGTTTTTT.

Many counts were recorded for this clonotype. CDR3 bases: TGTGCCAGCAGTGGGTGGAATGAGCAGTTCTTC. This translates into CASSGWNEQFF. This chain links TRBV25-1 with TRBJ2-1; no firm D call. CDR1 MGHDK and CDR2 SYGVNS come from the germline V gene. V gave up 4 bases and J gave up 7 bases, with 5 bases separating them. This CDR3 region has 11 residues.

The CDR3 DNA reads TGCGCCAGCAGCTCTGGGACAGGGGAAACGGGGATGAGTCAGCCCCAGCATTTT. Translated, it gives CASSSGTGETGMSQPQHF. The gene calls are TRBV5-1 and TRBJ1-5; 10 nucleotides align to TRBD1. The CDR3 consists of 18 residues. V dropped 3 bases and J dropped 6; count of bases not matched to a gene: 15. The germline gives CDR1 SGHRS, CDR2 YFSETQ.

The chain employs TRBV20-1 and TRBJ2-7, with D tentatively TRBD1 (6 bases). This CDR3 has 15 amino acids. Germline CDR1 DFQATT, CDR2 SNEGSKA (reference sequence). Trimming took off 3 bases at V and 2 bases at J, with 17 bases between the two ends. The CDR3 coding sequence is TGCAGTGCTAGCACAGGGTGGCTAGCTACCTACGAGCAGTACTTC. Translation: CSASTGWLATYEQYF.

In this sample, this clonotype turned up a few times. The chain has TRBV12-3 or TRBV12-4 and TRBJ1-2, with D possibly being TRBD1 (6 bases). The germline V and J ends were trimmed by 4 bases and 7 bases, with 16 bases remaining between them. The CDR3 spans 14 residues. The CDR3 loop is CASSWVGGGSGYTF. CDR3 in DNA: TGTGCCAGCAGTTGGGTAGGGGGGGGTTCTGGCTACACCTTC.

In its sample, this clonotype was seen a few times. The J gene is TRBJ2-7, the V gene TRBV6-2 or TRBV6-3; no reliable D call. Trimming removed 2 bases from V and 3 bases from J, with 14 bases in between. Germline assignment: CDR1 MNHEY and CDR2 SVGEGT. CDR3 length: 15 amino acids. The CDR3 DNA follows: TGTGCCAGCAGTTACGATGGCGGAACTAACTACGAGCAGTACTTC. Protein sequence: CASSYDGGTNYEQYF.

This clonotype occurred a few times. The J gene is TRBJ1-4, the V gene TRBV15; D remains ambiguous. The V end lost 4 bases, the J end lost 0 bases, and 12 bases lay between the germline ends. The CDR3 length is 16 residues. The germline CDR1 and CDR2 sequences are LNHNV and YYDKDF (reference sequence). CDR3 sequence reads: CATSNRLAATNEKLFF. The DNA of the CDR3 is TGTGCCACCAGCAACCGCCTCGCTGCAACTAATGAAAAACTGTTTTTT.

This clonotype showed up many times. The chain links TRBV7-9 to TRBJ2-5; 8 bases fit TRBD2. The CDR3 is 13 amino acids. V gave up 3 bases and J gave up 3 bases; unmatched junction bases: 0. CDR1 SEHNR and CDR2 FQNEAQ come from the germline V gene (reference sequence). The CDR3: CASSFGGEETQYF. The CDR3 bases are TGTGCCAGCAGCTTCGGGGGGGAAGAGACCCAGTACTTC. The full variable domain, in which reference TRBV7-9 and TRBJ2-5 provide the parts outside the CDR3, is DTGVSQNPRHKITKRGQNVTFRCDPISEHNRLYWYRQTLGQGPEFLTYFQNEAQLEKSRLLSDRFSAERPKGSFSTLEIQRTEQGDSAMYLCASSFGGEETQYFGPGTRLLVL.

This clonotype came up many times. The V gene is TRBV12-3 or TRBV12-4, the J gene TRBJ2-7; 8 nucleotides agree with TRBD1. J lost 4 bases, V lost 4 bases, and 3 bases had no gene match. The CDR3 covers 13 residues. For the CDR3, the DNA is TGTGCCAGCAGTTCAGGGACAGGTTACGAGCAGTACTTC. Protein: CASSSGTGYEQYF.

This clonotype was seen many times. The rearrangement joins TRBV4-3 to TRBJ2-1; TRBD2 matches at 13 bases. In germline, CDR1 is LGHNA, CDR2 YSLEER. J gave up 9 bases and V 4 bases, and 9 bases lay outside the gene matches. The length of the CDR3 is 16 residues. CDR3 region: CASSPTTSGGDAEQFF. DNA of the CDR3: TGCGCCAGCAGCCCAACCACTAGCGGGGGGGATGCTGAGCAGTTCTTC.

This clonotype was seen a handful of times. The gene calls are TRBV3-1 and TRBJ1-1; D not certain. Trimming pared 1 base from V and 4 bases from J, leaving 13 bases between. This CDR3 contains 15 residues. The germline CDR1 and CDR2 sequences are LGHDT and YNNKEL (reference sequence). CDR3 nucleotide sequence: TGTGCCAGCAGCCAAGGTTTTGACCCTTCCACTGAAGCTTTCTTT. Its protein product is CASSQGFDPSTEAFF.

The CDR3 nucleotides read TGTGCCAGCAGTTACTGGCGGGTTGACACCGGGGAGCTGTTTTTT. Amino acid sequence: CASSYWRVDTGELFF. The chain links TRBV6-5 to TRBJ2-2; perhaps TRBD2 as D (5 bases). Germline values: CDR1 MNHEY, CDR2 SVGAGI. This CDR3 region has 15 residues. V was cut by 1 base and J by 3 bases, with 9 bases left in between.

This clonotype was counted only a few times. The rearrangement joins TRBV28 to TRBJ2-7; D unresolved. CDR1 is MDHEN, CDR2 SYDVKM, per germline. V shed 4 bases and J shed 3 bases, with 7 bases lying between them. The CDR3 contains 12 residues. The CDR3 DNA is TGTGCCAGCAGTTCCGCCTACTACGAGCAGTACTTC. This encodes CASSSAYYEQYF.

There are a few counts of this clonotype. This chain uses TRBV6-1 with TRBJ2-4; D gene uncertain. Germline lookup yields CDR1 MNHNS and CDR2 SASEGT. V was cut by 5 bases and J by 3 bases, with 8 bases left in between. The CDR3 length is 13 residues. CDR3 region: CASSLFLKNIQYF. CDR3 bases: TGTGCCAGCAGTCTCTTTCTCAAAAACATTCAGTACTTC.

This clonotype was found many times. The CDR3 loop is CASSLGGGAYEQYF. CDR3 coding DNA: TGTGCCAGCAGCTTAGGCGGGGGAGCCTACGAGCAGTACTTC. The chain employs TRBV11-2 and TRBJ2-7; 7 bases agree with TRBD2. There are 14 residues in the CDR3. Per the germline V gene, CDR1 is SGHAT and CDR2 is FQNNGV. V was pared by 1 base and J by 2 bases, with 2 bases of the junction left unmatched.

This clonotype occurred a few times. CDR3 residues: CASSLGGGAVGELFF. In DNA, the CDR3 is TGTGCCAGCAGTTTAGGCGGGGGGGCCGTCGGGGAGCTGTTTTTT. This chain links TRBV12-3 or TRBV12-4 with TRBJ2-2; TRBD2 matches 9 bases. This CDR3 region has 15 residues. V shed 1 base and J 7 bases; nucleotides not matched to a gene: 4.

The V and J genes are TRBV11-2 and TRBJ2-7, with D maybe TRBD2 (6 bases). V lost 6 bases and J lost 5, with 17 bases in between. The CDR3 extends over 14 amino acids. Germline CDR1 and CDR2: SGHAT and FQNNGV. The CDR3 DNA reads as TGTGCCAGCAGATACTCTGGGGCGGGGAACGAGCAGTACTTC. It is translated as CASRYSGAGNEQYF.

This clonotype was seen only a few times. The chain carries TRBV6-5 and TRBJ2-7, with D possibly being TRBD1 (6 bases). The germline gives CDR1 MNHEY, CDR2 SVGAGI. The CDR3 contains 14 residues. V was pared by 2 bases and J by 3 bases, with 11 bases between. The CDR3 spells CASSYEGRGYEQYF. The CDR3, as DNA: TGTGCCAGCAGTTACGAAGGCAGGGGCTACGAGCAGTACTTC.

To note about this clonotype: A much larger clone is a single base away; this may be a read error. CDR3 loop: CASCPWTGDSFSTDTQYF. The CDR3 bases are TGTGCCAGCTGCCCCTGGACAGGAGACTCGTTTTCCACAGATACGCAGTATTTT. The chain links TRBV13 to TRBJ2-3; 7 nucleotides agree with TRBD1. Germline lookup yields CDR1 PRHDT and CDR2 FYEKMQ (reference sequence). V was pared by 8 bases and J by 2 bases, with 19 bases of the junction left unmatched. CDR3 length: 18 residues.

The gene calls are TRBV25-1 and TRBJ2-5; D remains ambiguous. CDR3 length equals 14 residues. The germline gives CDR1 MGHDK, CDR2 SYGVNS. V was cut by 0 bases and J by 5 bases, with 10 bases left in between. CDR3 nucleotides: TGTGCCAGCAGTGAATACTTGGGTTCGGAGACCCAGTACTTC. Translation gives CASSEYLGSETQYF.

A few counts support this clonotype. The rearrangement links TRBV12-3 or TRBV12-4 to TRBJ2-3, with D maybe TRBD1 (5 bases). V lost 5 bases to trimming and J lost 6 bases, with 12 bases between them. The CDR3 has 13 amino acids. The CDR3 protein is CASSPRHRDTQYF. In DNA form, the CDR3 reads TGTGCCAGCAGTCCCCGACACAGGGATACGCAGTATTTT.

This rearrangement joins TRBV4-3 to TRBJ2-3; 7 bases are shared with TRBD1. Germline CDR1 is LGHNA and CDR2 is YSLEER. Trimming cost V 2 bases and J 2 bases; bases outside gene matches: 7. The CDR3 runs 16 residues. The CDR3 nucleotides read TGCGCCAGCAGCCAAACTACAGGGGCTCTCACAGATACGCAGTATTTT. Translated: CASSQTTGALTDTQYF.